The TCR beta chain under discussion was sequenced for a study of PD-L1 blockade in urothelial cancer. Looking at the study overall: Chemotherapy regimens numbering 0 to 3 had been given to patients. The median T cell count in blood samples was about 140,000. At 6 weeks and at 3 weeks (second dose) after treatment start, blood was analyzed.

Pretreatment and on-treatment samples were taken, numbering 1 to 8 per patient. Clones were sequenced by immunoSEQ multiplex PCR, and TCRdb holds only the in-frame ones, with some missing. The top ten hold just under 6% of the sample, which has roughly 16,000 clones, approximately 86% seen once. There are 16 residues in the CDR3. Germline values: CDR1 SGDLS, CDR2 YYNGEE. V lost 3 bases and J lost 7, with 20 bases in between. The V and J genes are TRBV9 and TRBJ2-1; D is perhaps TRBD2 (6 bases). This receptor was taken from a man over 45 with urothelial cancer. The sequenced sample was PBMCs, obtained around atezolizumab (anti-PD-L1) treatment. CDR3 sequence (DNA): TGTGCCAGCAGCGCCCCGCGGGATGGAGGAAAAAATGAGCAGTTCTTC. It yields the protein CASSAPRDGGKNEQFF. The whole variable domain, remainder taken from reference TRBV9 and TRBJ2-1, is DSGVTQTPKHLITATGQRVTLRCSPRSGDLSVYWYQQSLDQGLQFLIQYYNGEERAKGNILERFSAQQFPDLHSELNLSSLELGDSALYFCASSAPRDGGKNEQFFGPGTRLTVL.